This TCR beta chain was captured in a study of cytomegalovirus exposure and HLA in healthy donors. A few counts support this clone. Its antigen is as yet unknown. The study's findings and limits: Fewer N-insertions than the roughly 630-donor mean were reportedly shown by an Asian-associated ancestry cluster in a later analysis. Roughly uniform depth of sequencing across donors was assumed in presence/absence analyses.

Participants comprised healthy donors of bone marrow. PCR primers comprised 60 Vbeta and 13 Jbeta primers. Assay: immunoSEQ multiplex PCR; the TCRdb copy retains only in-frame clones and omits some. This sample carries about 190,000 clones, roughly 12% of them seen once, and the ten largest clones take approximately 8.4%. The receptor's source is a man aged 50 to 60 in good health and CMV-seropositive. Sequenced material: PBMCs.

The DNA of the CDR3 is TGTGCCAGCAGGACACAGGGGGCTGGGGGAGAGACCCAGTACTTC. This gives the protein CASRTQGAGGETQYF. The V call is TRBV6-1, the J call TRBJ2-5, with 9 bases fitting TRBD1. With V trimmed by 6 bases and J by 4 bases, 9 bases remained unmatched. The CDR3 is made up of 15 amino acids. The V gene's germline CDR1 is MNHNS and CDR2 SASEGT.